The present T cell receptor (beta chain) was sequenced within a study of T cell responses to AZD1222 COVID-19 vaccine. Remarks on this clone: Its antigen is unknown.

TCRdb's table, derived via immunoSEQ multiplex PCR, lists solely in-frame clones and lacks some. Here the sample spans under 95,000 clones, roughly 90% being singletons. Whole-study results and caveats: Just a handful of people given AZD1222 tested seropositive at baseline.

The CDR3 is made up of 14 amino acids. Unmatched junction bases numbered 0, after V lost 3 bases and J lost 1 base. Germline CDR1 is KGHSH and CDR2 is LQKENI. Sequencing used peripheral blood, obtained 28 days after the second AZD1222 dose. The chain employs TRBV18 and TRBJ2-4; the match to TRBD2 covers 7 bases. The sequence was collected from an adult who received the AZD1222 COVID-19 vaccine. The DNA of the CDR3 is TGTGCCAGCTCACCCGGGGGGGCCAAAAACATTCAGTACTTC. Translated: CASSPGGAKNIQYF.